This T cell receptor (beta chain) is from a study of CD8 T cells in ankylosing spondylitis. Quantitative barcoded 5'-RACE was used to prepare TCR beta libraries. TCRdb independently ran MiXCR on the 5' RACE reads; one entry per CDR3 protein. Of 150,000 to 250,000 distinct CDR3 sequences in the sample, 10% to 15% were seen once. The CDR3 covers 17 residues. Deletions cut 4 bases from V and 6 bases from J, with 23 bases between. This clonotype was counted between two and nine times. Its antigen is still unknown. Study-wide results and limits: Earlier work had already found some motif variants in reactive arthritis synovial fluid and blood. What seemed typical of ankylosing spondylitis blood was a TCR beta motif built from roughly eight highly homologous variants.

The sequenced material came from blood, either unsorted or a sorted T cell fraction (not recorded which). V and J are TRBV12-3 or TRBV12-4 and TRBJ2-3, with D perhaps TRBD2 (6 bases). This TCR derives from a male donor with ankylosing spondylitis or in good health (not recorded which). The CDR3 nucleotides read TGTGCCAGCAGTTGGGGGGTTGTGGGAGCTATATGGGATACGCAGTATTTT. Translating it yields CASSWGVVGAIWDTQYF.